These 7 T cell receptor beta chains were sequenced from one sample in a study of cytomegalovirus exposure and HLA in healthy donors. PCR primers comprised 60 Vbeta and 13 Jbeta primers. The protocol was immunoSEQ multiplex PCR, while the TCRdb copy is restricted to in-frame clones and leaves out a portion. Among some 110,000 clones listed, more than 60% were seen once. The sequencing sample was made of PBMCs. The receptors stem from a woman aged 45-65 years in good health and CMV-seropositive.

This chain links TRBV11-3 with TRBJ2-5; 11 bases align to TRBD2. The CDR3 length is 16 residues. CDR1 and CDR2 from the germline V gene are SGHNT and YENEEA. V lost 1 base, J lost 5 bases, and 6 bases stayed unmatched. The CDR3 DNA reads TGTGCCAGCAGCTTAGCCCTAGCGGGGGGCCCGGAGACCCAGTACTTC. It codes for CASSLALAGGPETQYF.

The chain carries TRBV10-3 and TRBJ2-5, with 8 bases fitting TRBD1. CDR3 length: 12 amino acids. Germline V gene data show CDR1 as ENHRY and CDR2 as SYGVKD. Unmatched junction bases numbered 5, after V lost 9 bases and J lost 5 bases. CDR3 bases: TGTGCCATAAGCAGGGGGCTGGAGACCCAGTACTTC. This sequence encodes CAISRGLETQYF.

This clone was observed once. This chain uses TRBV9 with TRBJ2-5, with 7 bases fitting TRBD1. V shed 0 bases and J 1 base; nucleotides not matched to a gene: 3. CDR1 and CDR2 from the germline V gene are SGDLS and YYNGEE. CDR3 size: 15 residues. This CDR3 is CASSVGQGVQETQYF. CDR3 DNA: TGTGCCAGCAGCGTAGGACAGGGCGTCCAAGAGACCCAGTACTTC.

The chain combines TRBV5-1 with TRBJ2-1; no firm D call. V was trimmed by 2 bases and J by 0 bases, leaving 9 bases between them. The CDR3 consists of 15 residues. Germline V gene sequence: CDR1 SGHRS, CDR2 YFSETQ. CDR3 nucleotide sequence: TGCGCCAGCAGCTTCCGGGTTGGCTCCTACAATGAGCAGTTCTTC. Its protein is CASSFRVGSYNEQFF.

The chain uses TRBV2 and TRBJ1-6; 9 positions match TRBD1. Losses at the gene ends were 4 bases for V and 6 bases for J; bases not matched to a gene: 4. The length of the CDR3 is 15 residues. Germline V gene sequence: CDR1 SNHLY, CDR2 FYNNEI. CDR3 DNA: TGTGCCAGCAGTGGCCGGGACAGGGTTAATTCACCCCTCCACTTT. This encodes CASSGRDRVNSPLHF. The full variable domain, its missing parts supplied by reference TRBV2 and TRBJ1-6, is EPEVTQTPSHQVTQMGQEVILRCVPISNHLYFYWYRQILGQKVEFLVSFYNNEISEKSEIFDDQFSVERPDGSNFTLKIRSTKLEDSAMYFCASSGRDRVNSPLHFGNGTRLTVT.

The V and J genes are TRBV11-2 and TRBJ2-3; 15 bases line up with TRBD2. V was clipped by 1 base and J by 5 bases; unmatched bases: 4. The CDR3 extends over 17 amino acids. Germline V gene sequence: CDR1 SGHAT, CDR2 FQNNGV. DNA for the CDR3: TGTGCCAGCAGCTTAGGGACTAGCGGGGGGGCACGAGATACGCAGTATTTT. It yields the protein CASSLGTSGGARDTQYF.

This rearrangement joins TRBV15 to TRBJ1-2; 8 nucleotides agree with TRBD1. The CDR3 is made up of 18 amino acids. Germline V gene data show CDR1 as LNHNV and CDR2 as YYDKDF (reference sequence). V shed 3 bases, J shed 2 bases, and the junction held 14 bases outside the gene matches. The CDR3 protein is CATSSRGTGIIGNYGYTF. CDR3 DNA: TGTGCCACCAGCAGTCGCGGGACAGGAATAATAGGAAACTATGGCTACACCTTC.